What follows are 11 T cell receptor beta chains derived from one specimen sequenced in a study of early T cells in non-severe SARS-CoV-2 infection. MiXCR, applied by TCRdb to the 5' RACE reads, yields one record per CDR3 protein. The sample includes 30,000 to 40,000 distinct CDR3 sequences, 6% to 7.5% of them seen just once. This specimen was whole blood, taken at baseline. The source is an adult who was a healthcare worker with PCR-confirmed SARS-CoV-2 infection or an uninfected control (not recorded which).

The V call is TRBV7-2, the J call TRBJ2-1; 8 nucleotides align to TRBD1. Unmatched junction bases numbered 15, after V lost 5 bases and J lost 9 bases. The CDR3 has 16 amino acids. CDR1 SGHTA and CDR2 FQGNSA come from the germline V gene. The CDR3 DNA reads TGTGCCAGCAGCGCTCCGGGACAGGCTCCCTTGGGTGAGCAGTTCTTC. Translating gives CASSAPGQAPLGEQFF.

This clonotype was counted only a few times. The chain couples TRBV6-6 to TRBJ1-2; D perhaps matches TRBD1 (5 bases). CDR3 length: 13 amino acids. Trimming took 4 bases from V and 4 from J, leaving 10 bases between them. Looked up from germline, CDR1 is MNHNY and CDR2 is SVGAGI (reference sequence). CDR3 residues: CASSSGGRYGYTF. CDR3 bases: TGTGCCAGCAGTTCCGGGGGTCGCTATGGCTACACCTTC.

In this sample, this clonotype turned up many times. CDR3 nucleotide sequence: TGTGCCAGCTCACTAGGACAGGGAGGGAATCAGCCCCAGCATTTT. It yields the protein CASSLGQGGNQPQHF. This chain joins TRBV18 and TRBJ1-5; TRBD1 matches 8 bases. The CDR3 extends over 15 amino acids. CDR1 and CDR2 (germline): KGHSH, LQKENI. With V trimmed by 4 bases and J by 4 bases, 6 bases remained unmatched.

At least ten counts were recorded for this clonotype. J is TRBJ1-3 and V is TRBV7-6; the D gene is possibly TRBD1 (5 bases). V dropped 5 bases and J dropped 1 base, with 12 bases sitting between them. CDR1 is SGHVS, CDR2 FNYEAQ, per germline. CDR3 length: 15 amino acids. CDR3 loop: CASSPQGTSGNTIYF. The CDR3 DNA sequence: TGTGCCAGCAGCCCCCAGGGCACATCTGGAAACACCATATATTTT.

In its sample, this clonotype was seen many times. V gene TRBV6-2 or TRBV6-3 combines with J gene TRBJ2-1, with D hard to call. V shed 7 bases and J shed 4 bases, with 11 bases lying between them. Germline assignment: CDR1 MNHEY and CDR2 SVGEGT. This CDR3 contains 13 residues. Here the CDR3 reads CASTSDRYNEQFF. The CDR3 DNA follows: TGTGCCAGCACTTCAGACCGTTACAATGAGCAGTTCTTC.

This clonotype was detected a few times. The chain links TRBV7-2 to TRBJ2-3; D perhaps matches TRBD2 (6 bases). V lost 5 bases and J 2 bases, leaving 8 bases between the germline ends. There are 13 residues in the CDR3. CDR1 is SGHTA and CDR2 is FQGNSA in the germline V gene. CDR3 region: CASSADYTDTQYF. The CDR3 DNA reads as TGTGCCAGCAGCGCGGACTACACAGATACGCAGTATTTT.

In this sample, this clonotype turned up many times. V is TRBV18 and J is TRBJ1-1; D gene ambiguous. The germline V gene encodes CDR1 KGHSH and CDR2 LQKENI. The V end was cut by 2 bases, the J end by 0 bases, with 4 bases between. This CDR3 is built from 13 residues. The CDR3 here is CASSPGLNTEAFF. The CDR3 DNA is TGTGCCAGCTCACCAGGGTTGAACACTGAAGCTTTCTTT.

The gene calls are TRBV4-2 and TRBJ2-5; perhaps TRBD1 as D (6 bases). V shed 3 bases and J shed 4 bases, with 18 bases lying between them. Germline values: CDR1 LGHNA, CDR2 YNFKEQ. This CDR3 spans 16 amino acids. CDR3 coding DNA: TGTGCCAGCAGCCAGGAAGGAACAGGGTCGGCAGAGACCCAGTACTTC. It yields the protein CASSQEGTGSAETQYF.

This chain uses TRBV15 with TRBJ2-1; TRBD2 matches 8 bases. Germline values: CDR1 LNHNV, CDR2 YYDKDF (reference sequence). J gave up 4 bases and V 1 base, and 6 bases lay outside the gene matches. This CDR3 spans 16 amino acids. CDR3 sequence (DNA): TGTGCCACCAGCAGAGCCCTAGCGGGCACGTACAATGAGCAGTTCTTC. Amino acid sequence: CATSRALAGTYNEQFF.

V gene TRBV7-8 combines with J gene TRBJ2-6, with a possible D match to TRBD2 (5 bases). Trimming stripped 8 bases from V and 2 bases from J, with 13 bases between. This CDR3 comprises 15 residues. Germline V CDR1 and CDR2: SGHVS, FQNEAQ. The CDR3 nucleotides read TGTGCCAGCGGCCTGGGAGCGGCTGGGGCCAACGTCCTGACTTTC. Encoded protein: CASGLGAAGANVLTF. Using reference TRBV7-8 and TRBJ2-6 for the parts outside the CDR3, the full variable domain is GAGVSQSPRYKVAKRGQDVALRCDPISGHVSLFWYQQALGQGPEFLTYFQNEAQLDKSGLPSDRFFAERPEGSVSTLKIQRTQQEDSAVYLCASGLGAAGANVLTFGAGSRLTVL.

The CDR3 here is CASSQERDRAHSSYEQYF. CDR3 DNA sequence: TGCGCCAGCAGCCAAGAAAGGGACAGGGCTCATTCCTCCTACGAGCAGTACTTC. The chain carries TRBV4-1 and TRBJ2-7; TRBD1 matches at 9 bases. This CDR3 is 18 amino acids long. With 0 bases clipped from V and 0 bases from J, the junction kept 9 bases outside the gene matches. Germline loops: CDR1 MGHRA, CDR2 YSYEKL.